This TCR beta chain was identified during a study of T cells in Graves' hyperthyroidism and ophthalmopathy. CDR3 length: 16 amino acids. Per the germline V gene, CDR1 is LNHDA and CDR2 is SQIVND (reference sequence). From RNA transcripts, TCR beta CDR3 regions were amplified. Using the HTBI primer set, a first-round RT-PCR was run on the TCR CDR3. TCRdb analysed the multiplex PCR reads with MiXCR anew, one entry per CDR3 protein. In the table there are 550,000 to 800,000 distinct CDR3 sequences, 15% to 20% of which are singletons. The TCR comes from a man aged 18 to 29 with Graves' hyperthyroidism. This chain joins TRBV19 and TRBJ2-7; the D is unclear. The sequenced sample was blood. The CDR3 coding sequence is TGTGCACAAGAGCCCCCCCACCGACGGGTGTCCTACGAGCAGTACTTC. It yields the protein CAQEPPHRRVSYEQYF.